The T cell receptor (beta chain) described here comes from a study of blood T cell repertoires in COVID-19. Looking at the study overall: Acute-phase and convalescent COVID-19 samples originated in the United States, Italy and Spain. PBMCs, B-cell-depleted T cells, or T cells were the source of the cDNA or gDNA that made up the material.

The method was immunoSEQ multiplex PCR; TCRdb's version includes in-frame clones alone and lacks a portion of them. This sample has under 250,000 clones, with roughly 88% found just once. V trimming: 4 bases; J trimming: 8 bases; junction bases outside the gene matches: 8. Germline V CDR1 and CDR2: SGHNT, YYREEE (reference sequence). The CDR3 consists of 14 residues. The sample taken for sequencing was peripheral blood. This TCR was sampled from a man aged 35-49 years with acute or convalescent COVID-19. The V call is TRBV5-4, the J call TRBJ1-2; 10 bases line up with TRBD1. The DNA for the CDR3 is TGTGCCAGCAGCGTGACAGGGGGCTTGCAGGGCTACACCTTC. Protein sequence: CASSVTGGLQGYTF.